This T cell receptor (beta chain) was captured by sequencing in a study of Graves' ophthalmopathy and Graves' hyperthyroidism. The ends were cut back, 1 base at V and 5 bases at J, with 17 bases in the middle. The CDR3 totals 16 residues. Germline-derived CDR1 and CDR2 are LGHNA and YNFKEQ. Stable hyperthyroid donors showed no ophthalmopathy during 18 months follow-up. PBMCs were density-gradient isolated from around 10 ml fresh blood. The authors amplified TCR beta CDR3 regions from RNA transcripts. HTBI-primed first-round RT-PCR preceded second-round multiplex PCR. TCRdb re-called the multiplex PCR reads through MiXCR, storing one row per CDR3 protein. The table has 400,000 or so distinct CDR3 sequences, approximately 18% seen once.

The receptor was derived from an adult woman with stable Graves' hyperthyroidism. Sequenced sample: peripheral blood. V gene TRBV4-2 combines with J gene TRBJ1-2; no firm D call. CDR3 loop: CASSQVQRQSAYGYTF. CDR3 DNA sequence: TGTGCCAGCAGCCAAGTTCAACGGCAGTCAGCTTATGGCTACACCTTC.